This T cell receptor beta chain was recovered during a study of cytomegalovirus exposure and HLA in healthy donors. V lost 4 bases and J 0 bases, leaving 9 bases between the germline ends. Germline V CDR1 and CDR2: SGHRS, YFSETQ. This CDR3 has 14 residues. Comment on this clone: The antigen remains unidentified.

Overall study results and limits: It has been reported that TCR beta sequences accurately predicted the HLA-A and HLA-B alleles of most subjects. Reportedly, fewer N-insertions than the roughly 700-donor mean appeared in an Asian-associated ancestry cluster in a later analysis.

This PCR relied on a set of 60 Vbeta primers and 13 Jbeta primers. Only in-frame clones appear in the TCRdb table, and some are missing; sequencing was by immunoSEQ multiplex PCR. The sample yields about 130,000 clones, of which the top ten take up about 2.2%. The sequenced sample consisted of PBMCs. The TCR was taken from a man aged 35 to 55 in good health and CMV-seronegative. The chain combines TRBV5-1 with TRBJ2-3, with D maybe TRBD1 (6 bases). CDR3 DNA sequence: TGCGCCAGCAGCGGACAGCTTAGCACAGATACGCAGTATTTT. Amino acids: CASSGQLSTDTQYF.